Listed below are T cell receptor beta chains from one sample, sequenced in a study of cytomegalovirus exposure and HLA in healthy donors. The method was immunoSEQ multiplex PCR; TCRdb's version includes in-frame clones alone and lacks a portion of them. The sample shows approximately 42,000 clones, 81% of them seen only once. Sequencing was done on a sample of PBMCs. These receptors came from a man aged 45 to 65 in good health and CMV-seronegative. Each CDR3 is given with its conserved first and last residue. Fields, in order: V gene, D gene, clone size, J gene, CDR3 DNA, CDR3 protein. A D gene is named only where the DNA matches it firmly. Part of the rows lack a size; the others show once, few, many or a class for expanded clones.

TRBV7-9,TRBD2,-,TRBJ2-1,TGTGCCAGCAGCCCCGGCGGCGGGAGGGCCTCATACAATGAGCAGTTCTTC,CASSPGGGRASYNEQFF
TRBV7-2,TRBD1,-,TRBJ2-7,TGTGCCAGCAGCCTGGGGGACAGGGGGCTCTTCGAGCAGTACTTC,CASSLGDRGLFEQYF
TRBV5-4,-,-,TRBJ2-2,TGTGCCAGCAGCTCGGGAGACCCGAACACCGGGGAGCTGTTTTTT,CASSSGDPNTGELFF
TRBV18,-,-,TRBJ1-1,TGTGCCAGCTCACCTCGAACCCAGGGAGGGAGTACTGAAGCTTTCTTT,CASSPRTQGGSTEAFF
TRBV7-2,-,-,TRBJ2-7,TGTGCCAGCAGCTTGGACTACACCGGATACGAGCAGTACTTC,CASSLDYTGYEQYF
TRBV28,-,once,TRBJ1-1,TGTGCCAGCAGTTTTCCAAGGGGACTAACGGGCACTGAAGCTTTCTTT,CASSFPRGLTGTEAFF
TRBV5-6,-,-,TRBJ2-2,TGTGCCAGCAGCACAACGTGGAGCACCGGGGAGCTGTTTTTT,CASSTTWSTGELFF
TRBV19,-,-,TRBJ1-1,TGTGCCAGTAGTACTCGGACGGGGGGCACTGAAGCTTTCTTT,CASSTRTGGTEAFF
TRBV5-4,TRBD1,-,TRBJ1-6,TGTGCCAGCAGCCAGGGACAGGGAGATTCACCCCTCCACTTT,CASSQGQGDSPLHF
TRBV4-3,-,-,TRBJ2-7,TGCGCCAGCAGCCAAGATCAGCCCGCCTCCCAGGGACACCGAGCCTACGAGCAGTACTTC,CASSQDQPASQGHRAYEQYF
TRBV7-2,-,once,TRBJ1-2,TGTGCCAGCAGTACCGGGATGAGCTACACCTTC,CASSTGMSYTF
TRBV18,TRBD1,-,TRBJ2-1,TGTGCCAGCTCACCACTGGGACAGGGGCCCTCAGGTGAGCAGTTCTTC,CASSPLGQGPSGEQFF
TRBV10-3,TRBD1,-,TRBJ1-5,TGTGCCACTACGACAGGGGACGTGAATCAGCCCCAGCATTTT,CATTTGDVNQPQHF
TRBV7-2,TRBD1,-,TRBJ1-3,TGTGCCAGCAGAGAGACAGGGGGCGCCGACATAAATTTT,CASRETGGADINF
TRBV11-2,-,-,TRBJ1-5,TGTGCCAGCAGCCCCCCTAACAATCAGCCCCAGCATTTT,CASSPPNNQPQHF
TRBV9,-,-,TRBJ2-7,TGTGCCAGCAGCGTAGAGGCGGGGATTTCCTACGAGCAGTACTTC,CASSVEAGISYEQYF
TRBV9,TRBD1,-,TRBJ2-7,TGTGCCAGCAGCGCCGGACAGGGACCCCACGAGCAGTACTTC,CASSAGQGPHEQYF
TRBV6-4,TRBD1,-,TRBJ2-3,TGTGCCACCGGACAGGGACACACAGATACGCAGTATTTT,CATGQGHTDTQYF
TRBV7-2,-,-,TRBJ2-5,TGTGCCAGCAGCTTGAACTTCGAGACCCAGTACTTC,CASSLNFETQYF
TRBV27,TRBD1,-,TRBJ2-3,TGTGCCAGCCACCTGGGACAGGGGGCGAGGGGAGATACGCAGTATTTT,CASHLGQGARGDTQYF
TRBV19,TRBD2,-,TRBJ2-5,TGTGCCAGTAGTACCCAACTAGCGGGGCGGCAAGAGACCCAGTACTTC,CASSTQLAGRQETQYF
TRBV27,TRBD2,-,TRBJ2-1,TGTGCCAGCAGTTTACCGGGGGGGAACTACAATGAGCAGTTCTTC,CASSLPGGNYNEQFF
TRBV7-9,TRBD2,-,TRBJ2-3,TGTGCCAGCAGCACTCCCGCCACCCAAGGGCTAGCGGGTATAGATACGCAGTATTTT,CASSTPATQGLAGIDTQYF
TRBV2,-,few,TRBJ1-5,TGTGCCAGCAGTTGGACCGACTATAGCAATCAGCCCCAGCATTTT,CASSWTDYSNQPQHF
TRBV6-5,TRBD1,few,TRBJ1-2,TGTGCCAGCAGTTATTCCTACTCTGGACAGGGGGGGGGCTACACCTTC,CASSYSYSGQGGGYTF
TRBV27,TRBD1,once,TRBJ2-7,TGTGCCAGCAGTGGAAGGGCGGGACAGGGCTCCTACGAGCAGTACTTC,CASSGRAGQGSYEQYF
TRBV4-3,TRBD1,-,TRBJ2-3,TGCGCCAGCAGCCAAGAGGGACAGGTTAGCACAGATACGCAGTATTTT,CASSQEGQVSTDTQYF
TRBV4-3,-,-,TRBJ1-2,TGCGCCAGCAGCCAAGGAGGTGGGAACTATGGCTACACCTTC,CASSQGGGNYGYTF
TRBV7-2,-,-,TRBJ1-2,TGTGCCAGCAGCTTCGTGGCGGGGGGAGGATTGGGGGCGAGGGAAGGCTACACCTTC,CASSFVAGGGLGAREGYTF
TRBV6-5,-,-,TRBJ2-3,TGTGCCAGCAGTTACGGGTGGGGGCTAAGCACAGATACGCAGTATTTT,CASSYGWGLSTDTQYF
TRBV14,-,-,TRBJ2-7,TGTGCCAGCAGCCAACTTCGGGGTAGGGACGAGCAGTACTTC,CASSQLRGRDEQYF
TRBV20-1,-,once,TRBJ2-7,TGCAGTGTCGGGCTAGCGTACGAGCAGTACTTC,CSVGLAYEQYF
TRBV9,-,-,TRBJ2-5,TGTGCCAGCAGCGTAAGCCTGGGCTCTCCCACCTGGCCGGAGACCCAGTACTTC,CASSVSLGSPTWPETQYF
TRBV5-1,-,-,TRBJ1-2,TGTGCCAGCAGCTTGACAGGTCGCTATGGCTACACCTTC,CASSLTGRYGYTF
TRBV4-1,-,-,TRBJ1-1,TGCGCCAGCAGCCAAGTTCCAGGGTTGATGAACACTGAAGCTTTCTTT,CASSQVPGLMNTEAFF
TRBV7-8,TRBD1,-,TRBJ2-1,TGTGCCAGCAGCCCCCGGGACAGATGGTTCGGGCATGAGCAGTTCTTC,CASSPRDRWFGHEQFF
TRBV10-3,-,-,TRBJ1-5,TGTGCCATCAGTGAGTCTGGAGGGACGAGTGGTCAGCCCCAGCATTTT,CAISESGGTSGQPQHF
TRBV5-1,-,-,TRBJ2-7,TGCGCCAGCAGCGACAGCTACGAGCAGTACTTC,CASSDSYEQYF
TRBV5-6,TRBD1,-,TRBJ2-7,TGTGCCAGCAGCGGTGGACAGGGATGGGTAATCTACGAGCAGTACTTC,CASSGGQGWVIYEQYF
TRBV2,TRBD2,-,TRBJ2-3,TGTGCCAGCAGCCCCGATAGTAGCGGGGGCTACAGCACAGATACGCAGTATTTT,CASSPDSSGGYSTDTQYF
TRBV5-4,TRBD2,-,TRBJ2-3,TGTGCCAGCAGCTTGAAGGCGGGGGGGCAAGGCACAGATACGCAGTATTTT,CASSLKAGGQGTDTQYF
TRBV9,TRBD2,-,TRBJ2-1,TGTGCCAGCAGCGGGGGGACTAGCGGATTTAGCTCCTACAATGAGCAGTTCTTC,CASSGGTSGFSSYNEQFF
TRBV4-1,TRBD2,once,TRBJ2-5,TGCGCCAGCAGCCCCTCCTGGGTTACAGCCGGGGGGGAGACCCAGTACTTC,CASSPSWVTAGGETQYF
TRBV19,TRBD2,few,TRBJ2-7,TGTACTAGTCTTCCTAGCGGGATCTACGAGCAGTACTTC,CTSLPSGIYEQYF
TRBV18,TRBD1,-,TRBJ2-7,TGTGCCAGCTCACAGACGGGACAGCCTTACGAGCAGTACTTC,CASSQTGQPYEQYF
TRBV28,-,-,TRBJ2-1,TGTGCCAGCACCGTGTACAATGAGCAGTTCTTC,CASTVYNEQFF
TRBV28,-,-,TRBJ1-5,TGTGCCAGCAGTGTACTCGAGGGGGGCAATCAGCCCCAGCATTTT,CASSVLEGGNQPQHF
TRBV5-1,-,-,TRBJ2-2,TGCGCCAGCAGCCTCAGACACGAGAACACCGGGGAGCTGTTTTTT,CASSLRHENTGELFF
TRBV5-1,TRBD2,-,TRBJ2-1,TGCGCCAGCAGCTCCCCTCTAGCGGGAGGGGGTAATGAGCAGTTCTTC,CASSSPLAGGGNEQFF
TRBV2,TRBD1,-,TRBJ2-3,TGTGCCAGCGGGCCCCCGGGGACAGCGGCCCGAGATACGCAGTATTTT,CASGPPGTAARDTQYF
TRBV2,TRBD1,-,TRBJ1-5,TGTGCCACCAACCTTAACGGACAGGGGTATAGCAATCAGCCCCAGCATTTT,CATNLNGQGYSNQPQHF
TRBV11-3,-,-,TRBJ2-5,TGTGCCAGCAGCCGCCGGGGGACCCCGAATATAGAGACCCAGTACTTC,CASSRRGTPNIETQYF
TRBV5-6,TRBD1,-,TRBJ2-2,TGTGCCAGCAGCTCCAGACAGGGGATAACCGGGGAGCTGTTTTTT,CASSSRQGITGELFF
TRBV27,TRBD1,-,TRBJ2-7,TGTGCCAGCAGTTTGGGTACAGGGGGCAACGAGCAGTACTTC,CASSLGTGGNEQYF
TRBV7-2,TRBD2,-,TRBJ2-7,TGTGCCAGCAGCACAACTAGCGGGGGGGCGTACGAGCAGTACTTC,CASSTTSGGAYEQYF